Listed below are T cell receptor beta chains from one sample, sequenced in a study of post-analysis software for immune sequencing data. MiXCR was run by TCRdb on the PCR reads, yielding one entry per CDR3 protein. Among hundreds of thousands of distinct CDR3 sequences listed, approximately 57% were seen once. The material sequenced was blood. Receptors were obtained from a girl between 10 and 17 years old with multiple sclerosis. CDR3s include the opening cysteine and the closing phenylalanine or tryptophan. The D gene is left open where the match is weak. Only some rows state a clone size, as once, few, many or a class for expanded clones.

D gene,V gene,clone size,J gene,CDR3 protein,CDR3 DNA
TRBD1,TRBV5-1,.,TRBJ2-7,CASADLTTGQRPEQYF,TGCGCCAGCGCCGACCTGACGACAGGGCAAAGACCCGAGCAGTACTTC
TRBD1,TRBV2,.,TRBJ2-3,CASSGTGKNTQYF,TGTGCCAGCAGTGGGACAGGGAAAAATACGCAGTATTTT
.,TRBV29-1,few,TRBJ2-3,CSVRFGGSGTDTQYF,TGCAGCGTGCGATTTGGGGGCTCCGGCACAGATACGCAGTATTTT
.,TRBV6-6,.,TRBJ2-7,CASSYSNLGSYEQYF,TGTGCCAGCAGTTACTCGAATTTGGGAAGCTACGAGCAGTACTTC
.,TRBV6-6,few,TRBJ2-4,CASSYGQLAKNIQYF,TGTGCCAGCAGTTACGGACAACTAGCCAAAAACATTCAGTACTTC
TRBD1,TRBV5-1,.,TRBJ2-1,CASSLGDRGLNNEQFF,TGCGCCAGCAGCTTGGGCGACAGGGGGTTAAATAATGAGCAGTTCTTC
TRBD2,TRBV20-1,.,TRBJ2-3,CSAYSGRGPDTQYF,TGCAGTGCCTATAGCGGGAGGGGGCCAGATACGCAGTATTTT
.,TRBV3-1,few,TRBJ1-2,CASSPRDGDYGYTF,TGTGCCAGCAGCCCCCGGGACGGCGACTATGGCTACACCTTC
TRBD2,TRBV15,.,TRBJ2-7,CATSSSQLPAGGREQYF,TGTGCCACCAGCAGTTCCCAGTTACCAGCGGGAGGGCGCGAGCAGTACTTC
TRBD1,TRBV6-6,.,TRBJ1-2,CASSGTGAPNYGYTF,TGTGCCAGCAGCGGGACAGGGGCTCCTAACTATGGCTACACCTTC
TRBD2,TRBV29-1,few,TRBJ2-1,CSASPAGGGLDEQFF,TGCAGCGCCAGTCCGGCGGGAGGAGGATTGGATGAGCAGTTCTTC
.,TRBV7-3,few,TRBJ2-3,CASSLTPSSTDTQYF,TGTGCCAGCAGCTTAACGCCCTCTAGCACAGATACGCAGTATTTT
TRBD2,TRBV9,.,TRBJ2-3,CASSARTSGAGTQYF,TGTGCCAGCAGCGCCCGGACTAGCGGGGCCGGCACGCAGTATTTT
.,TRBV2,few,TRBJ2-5,CASSRATLGTETQYF,TGTGCCAGCAGTCGCGCGACTCTAGGGACCGAGACCCAGTACTTC
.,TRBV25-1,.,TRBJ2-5,CASSESSRAQETQYF,TGTGCCAGCAGTGAGTCAAGTAGGGCCCAAGAGACCCAGTACTTC
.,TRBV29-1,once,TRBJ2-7,CSAPQATYNEQYF,TGCAGCGCCCCCCAGGCGACTTACAATGAGCAGTACTTC
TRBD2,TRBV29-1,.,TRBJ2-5,CSGRGGKGGETQYF,TGCAGCGGCCGCGGGGGGAAAGGAGGGGAGACTCAGTACTTC
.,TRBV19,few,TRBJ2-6,CASSSQSSGANVLTF,TGTGCCAGTAGTTCTCAGAGCTCTGGGGCCAACGTCCTGACTTTC
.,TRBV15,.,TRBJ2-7,CATSRSSWQGYEQYF,TGTGCCACCAGCAGGTCGTCTTGGCAGGGCTACGAGCAGTACTTC
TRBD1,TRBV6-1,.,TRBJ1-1,CASSTTGGRGEAFF,TGTGCCAGCAGTACCACAGGGGGCCGGGGTGAAGCTTTCTTT
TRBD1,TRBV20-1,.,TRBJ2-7,CSAREGQDHEQYF,TGCAGTGCTAGGGAGGGACAGGATCACGAGCAGTACTTC
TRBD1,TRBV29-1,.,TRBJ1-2,CSVTGTGGGYTF,TGCAGCGTAACCGGGACAGGGGGCGGCTACACCTTC
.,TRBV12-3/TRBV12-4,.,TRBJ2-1,CASSLFGRYNEQFF,TGTGCCAGCAGTTTATTTGGCAGATACAATGAGCAGTTCTTC
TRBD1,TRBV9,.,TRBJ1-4,CASSGQGGSIDEKLFF,TGTGCCAGCAGCGGACAGGGGGGGAGTATCGATGAAAAACTGTTTTTT
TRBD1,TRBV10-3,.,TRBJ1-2,CATAGTGGNSLYGYTF,TGTGCCACTGCAGGGACAGGGGGGAATAGCCTCTATGGCTACACCTTC
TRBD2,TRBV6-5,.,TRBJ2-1,CASSARGGYNEQFF,TGTGCCAGCAGTGCGCGGGGGGGGTACAATGAGCAGTTCTTC
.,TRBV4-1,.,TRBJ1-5,CASSQEGAYQPQHF,TGCGCCAGCAGCCAAGAGGGGGCTTATCAGCCCCAGCATTTT
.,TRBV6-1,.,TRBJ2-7,CASCKGVYEQYF,TGTGCCAGCTGCAAGGGGGTCTACGAGCAGTACTTC
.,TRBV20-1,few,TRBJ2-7,CSARERSYEQYF,TGCAGTGCTAGAGAGAGGTCCTACGAGCAGTACTTC
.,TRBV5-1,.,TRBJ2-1,CASSLWGTNEQFF,TGCGCCAGCAGCTTGTGGGGGACCAATGAGCAGTTCTTC
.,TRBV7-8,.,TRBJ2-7,CASSSGRFYEQYF,TGTGCCAGCAGCTCCGGACGCTTCTACGAGCAGTACTTC